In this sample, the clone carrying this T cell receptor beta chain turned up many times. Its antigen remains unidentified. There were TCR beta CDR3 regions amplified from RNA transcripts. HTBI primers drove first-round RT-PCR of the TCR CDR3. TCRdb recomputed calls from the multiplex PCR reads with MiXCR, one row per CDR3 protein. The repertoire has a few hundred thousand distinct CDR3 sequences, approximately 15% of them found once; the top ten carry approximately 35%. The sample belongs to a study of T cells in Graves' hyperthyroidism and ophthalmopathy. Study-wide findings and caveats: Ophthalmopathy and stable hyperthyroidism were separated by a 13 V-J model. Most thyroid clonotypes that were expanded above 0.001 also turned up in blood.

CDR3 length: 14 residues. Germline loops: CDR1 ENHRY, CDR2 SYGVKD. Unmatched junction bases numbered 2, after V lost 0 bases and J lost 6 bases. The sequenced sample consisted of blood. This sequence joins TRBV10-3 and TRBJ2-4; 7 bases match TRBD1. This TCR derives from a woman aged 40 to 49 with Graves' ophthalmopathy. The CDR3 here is CAISESSGGNIQYF. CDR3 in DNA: TGTGCCATCAGTGAGTCGTCAGGGGGAAACATTCAGTACTTC.